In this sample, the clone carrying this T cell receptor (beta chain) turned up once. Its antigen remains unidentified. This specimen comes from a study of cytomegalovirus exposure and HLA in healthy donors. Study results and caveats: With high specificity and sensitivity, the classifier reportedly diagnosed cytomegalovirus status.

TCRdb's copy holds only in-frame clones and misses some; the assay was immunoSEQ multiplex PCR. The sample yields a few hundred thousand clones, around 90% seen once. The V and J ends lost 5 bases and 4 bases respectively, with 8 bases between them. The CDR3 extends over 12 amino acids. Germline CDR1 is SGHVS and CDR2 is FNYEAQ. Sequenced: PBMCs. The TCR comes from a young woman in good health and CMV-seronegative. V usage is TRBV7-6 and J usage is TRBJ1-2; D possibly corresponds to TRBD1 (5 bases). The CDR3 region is CASSGGGYGYTF. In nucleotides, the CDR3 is TGTGCCAGCAGCGGGGGAGGCTATGGCTACACCTTC.